These T cell receptor beta chains were read from a single sample in a study of identifying expanded T cells in peripheral blood. The protocol was immunoSEQ multiplex PCR, while the TCRdb copy is restricted to in-frame clones and leaves out a portion. The repertoire holds approximately 83,000 clones, with roughly 85% as singletons. Sequencing used blood. The receptors stem from a person aged 18 to 75 in good health. The CDR3 runs from the conserved cysteine through the conserved F or W. A D gene is named only where the DNA matches it firmly. Size is omitted from some rows. Given values are once, few, many or a class for expanded clones.

len	v_gene	d_gene	abundance	j_gene	CDR3nt	CDR3aa
13	TRBV18	NA	NA	TRBJ1-6	TGTGCCAGCTCAACGCAGGGAAATTCACCCCTCCACTTT	CASSTQGNSPLHF
19	TRBV6-1	NA	NA	TRBJ2-5	TGTGCCAGCAGTGAAATGATGGTGTCATACTATTCTCGGGGAGAGACCCAGTACTTC	CASSEMMVSYYSRGETQYF
15	TRBV5-5	NA	NA	TRBJ2-5	TGTGCCAGCAGCTTGGCCGGGAACCTGGGAGAGACCCAGTACTTC	CASSLAGNLGETQYF
16	TRBV5-5	NA	NA	TRBJ1-5	TGTGCCAGCAGCCCCGGTACTTCGGATCTCCATCAGCCCCAGCATTTT	CASSPGTSDLHQPQHF
15	TRBV7-2	NA	NA	TRBJ1-2	TGTGCCAGCAGCTTAGCGTGGGGAGATAACTATGGCTACACCTTC	CASSLAWGDNYGYTF
13	TRBV7-3	NA	NA	TRBJ2-3	TGTGCCAGCAGCTTAAAGCGGACAGATACGCAGTATTTT	CASSLKRTDTQYF
15	TRBV27	TRBD2	NA	TRBJ2-1	TGTGCCAGCAGTCCTAGCGGGGGGTTCCCGCAAGAGCAGTTCTTC	CASSPSGGFPQEQFF
15	TRBV6-4	TRBD1	NA	TRBJ1-1	TGTGCCAGCAGTGCGACAGGGTTCGGGCCTACTGAAGCTTTCTTT	CASSATGFGPTEAFF
17	TRBV4-3	NA	NA	TRBJ1-2	TGCGCCAGCAGCCCCCAATCGGGGGGAGGGGCGGGCTATGGCTACACCTTC	CASSPQSGGGAGYGYTF
12	TRBV11-2	NA	NA	TRBJ1-2	TGTGCCAGCAGCGATACCGTGTTGGGCTACACCTTC	CASSDTVLGYTF
14	TRBV6-5	NA	NA	TRBJ1-4	TGTGCCAGCTCCCCATCAGGGTTTTTGGAAAAACTGTTTTTT	CASSPSGFLEKLFF
15	TRBV11-2	NA	NA	TRBJ1-5	TGTGCCAGCAGCTTAGAAGTAGGGGACGATCAGCCCCAGCATTTT	CASSLEVGDDQPQHF
16	TRBV7-2	TRBD1	NA	TRBJ1-1	TGTGCCAGCAGCTTCCTACAGGGGGCGCGGGGCACTGAAGCTTTCTTT	CASSFLQGARGTEAFF
13	TRBV6-1	NA	NA	TRBJ2-2	TGTGCCGGTACCCGACAGAACACCGGGGAGCTGTTTTTT	CAGTRQNTGELFF
14	TRBV2	NA	NA	TRBJ1-5	TGTGCCAGCAGTGACACAGGCCCCAATCAGCCCCAGCATTTT	CASSDTGPNQPQHF
14	TRBV6-1	NA	NA	TRBJ1-5	TGTGCCAGCATTCTAGGACAGTCCAATCAGCCCCAGCATTTT	CASILGQSNQPQHF
14	TRBV18	NA	NA	TRBJ1-5	TGTGCCAGCTCACCCTTTCCCCAGAATCAGCCCCAGCATTTT	CASSPFPQNQPQHF
12	TRBV9	NA	NA	TRBJ2-2	TGTGCCAGCAGCCCACTGGGCGGGGAGCTGTTTTTT	CASSPLGGELFF
13	TRBV18	NA	NA	TRBJ1-4	TGTGCCAGCTCACAGATGACTAATGAAAAACTGTTTTTT	CASSQMTNEKLFF
13	TRBV4-1	NA	NA	TRBJ1-4	TGCGCCAGCAGCCAAAGAGGGGAGGGAAAACTGTTTTTT	CASSQRGEGKLFF
16	TRBV5-4	TRBD1	NA	TRBJ2-5	TGTGCCAGCAGCTTGGGTGGGGACAGGGCCACGGAGACCCAGTACTTC	CASSLGGDRATETQYF
12	TRBV5-1	NA	NA	TRBJ1-1	TGCGCCAGCAGCTCTTTCGACGGTGAAGCTTTCTTT	CASSSFDGEAFF
14	TRBV6-5	NA	NA	TRBJ1-2	TGTGCCAGCAGGGGAGTGGGCCCCCCGTATGGCTACACCTTC	CASRGVGPPYGYTF
15	TRBV18	NA	NA	TRBJ2-5	TGTGCCAGCTCACCACCGATCGGTACCCAAGAGACCCAGTACTTC	CASSPPIGTQETQYF
15	TRBV5-1	NA	NA	TRBJ2-7	TGCGCCAGCAGCCCAACCGGGACAAGCACCTACGAGCAGTACTTC	CASSPTGTSTYEQYF
12	TRBV30	NA	NA	TRBJ2-3	TGTGCCTGGAGTGAGATCACAGATACGCAGTATTTT	CAWSEITDTQYF
14	TRBV5-1	TRBD1	NA	TRBJ1-2	TGCGCCAGCAGCTCACAACAGGGGGCGGATGGCTACACCTTC	CASSSQQGADGYTF
16	TRBV5-5	TRBD2	NA	TRBJ2-5	TGTGCCAGCAGCATGGGACTAGCGGGGGGCCAAGAGACCCAGTACTTC	CASSMGLAGGQETQYF
15	TRBV5-8	NA	NA	TRBJ2-1	TGTGCCAGCAGCTTGGACGGCAGCTCCTACAATGAGCAGTTCTTC	CASSLDGSSYNEQFF
15	TRBV5-4	NA	NA	TRBJ2-2	TGTGCCAGCAGCCAAGGGGACAAGAACACCGGGGAGCTGTTTTTT	CASSQGDKNTGELFF
13	TRBV10-1	NA	NA	TRBJ2-7	TGCGCCAGCAGTGGATCAATTTTAGGCGAGCAGTACTTC	CASSGSILGEQYF
12	TRBV7-6	NA	NA	TRBJ2-5	TGTGCCAGCAGCTTAGGTGGGGGGACCCAGTACTTC	CASSLGGGTQYF
16	TRBV5-1	NA	NA	TRBJ2-2	TGCGCCAGCAGCTGGGGCTTTCTGACGAACACCGGGGAGCTGTTTTTT	CASSWGFLTNTGELFF
16	TRBV7-2	NA	NA	TRBJ2-5	TGTGCCAGCAGCTCCGAGGTTGGTCGGGGCCAAGAGACCCAGTACTTC	CASSSEVGRGQETQYF
13	TRBV9	NA	NA	TRBJ2-3	TGTGCCAGCAGCGCCACTAGCACAGATACGCAGTATTTT	CASSATSTDTQYF
13	TRBV27	NA	NA	TRBJ2-7	TGTGCCAGCAGTTTAGGCCGGACCTACGAGCAGTACTTC	CASSLGRTYEQYF
14	TRBV7-7	NA	NA	TRBJ2-1	TGTGCCAGCAGCCTCGGACTCTCCTACAATGAGCAGTTCTTC	CASSLGLSYNEQFF
17	TRBV14	NA	NA	TRBJ1-4	TGTGCCAGCAGCCAACTTACAGGGAGGCGAACTAATGAAAAACTGTTTTTT	CASSQLTGRRTNEKLFF
15	TRBV27	TRBD2	NA	TRBJ2-1	TGTGCCAGCACCTGGGGGGGTAGTACCTACAATGAGCAGTTCTTC	CASTWGGSTYNEQFF
13	TRBV19	NA	NA	TRBJ1-5	TGTGCCAGTAGCGGGACCGACAATCAGCCCCAGCATTTT	CASSGTDNQPQHF
15	TRBV18	NA	NA	TRBJ1-3	TGTGCCAGCTCGCGAGATTTCTCCTCTGGAAACACCATATATTTT	CASSRDFSSGNTIYF
14	TRBV2	NA	NA	TRBJ1-6	TGTGCCAGCAGTGAGAGTACCTATAATTCACCCCTCCACTTT	CASSESTYNSPLHF
19	TRBV7-6	TRBD1	once	TRBJ2-2	TGTGCCAGCAGCTTAGTACTTGGGGGACAGCGGTGGAACACCGGGGAGCTGTTTTTT	CASSLVLGGQRWNTGELFF
15	TRBV7-9	NA	NA	TRBJ1-6	TGTGCCAGCAGCTTGCTACAGCTAAATAATTCACCCCTCCACTTT	CASSLLQLNNSPLHF
14	TRBV4-1	NA	NA	TRBJ1-6	TGCGCCAGCAGCCAAGCCAGGGTAAATTCACCCCTCCACTTT	CASSQARVNSPLHF
14	TRBV5-6	NA	NA	TRBJ2-5	TGTGCCAGCAGCTTGGAAGGGTTCCAAGAGACCCAGTACTTC	CASSLEGFQETQYF
12	TRBV25-1	TRBD1	NA	TRBJ1-2	TGTGCCAGCAGGGGACAGGGGGGCGGCTACACCTTC	CASRGQGGGYTF
16	TRBV11-2	NA	NA	TRBJ2-3	TGTGCCAGCAGCTTAGATCCGGGGGATGGCACAGATACGCAGTATTTT	CASSLDPGDGTDTQYF
15	TRBV11-2	NA	NA	TRBJ2-2	TGTGCCAGCAGCCGCGGCGCCGCGAACACCGGGGAGCTGTTTTTT	CASSRGAANTGELFF
14	TRBV6-5	NA	NA	TRBJ2-2	TGTGCCAGCAGTTATGGAGGGAACACCGGGGAGCTGTTTTTT	CASSYGGNTGELFF
13	TRBV4-3	NA	many	TRBJ1-1	TGCGCCAGCAGCCAAGATCTTGGCCAGGGAGCTTTCTTT	CASSQDLGQGAFF
14	TRBV6-5	NA	NA	TRBJ1-1	TGTGCCAGCACCCACAACCGGGCCCGCACTGAAGCTTTCTTT	CASTHNRARTEAFF
15	TRBV7-3	TRBD2	NA	TRBJ2-3	TGTGCCAGCAGCGGGATAGCGGGGGGGCCGGATACGCAGTATTTT	CASSGIAGGPDTQYF
19	TRBV4-1	NA	large	TRBJ2-3	TGCGCCAGCAGCCAAGATCCTGAATATCGGCGGGGTAAAACAGATACGCAGTATTTT	CASSQDPEYRRGKTDTQYF
14	TRBV5-1	TRBD1	NA	TRBJ1-1	TGCGCCAGCAGCTTAGGGACAGGTGAAGCCGAAGCTTTCTTT	CASSLGTGEAEAFF
13	TRBV19	NA	few	TRBJ2-7	TGTGCCAGTGCCACGGGCTCAGGGTACGAGCAGTACTTC	CASATGSGYEQYF